The rows below give T cell receptor beta chains drawn from one sample of a study of Ad26.COV2.S vaccination and SARS-CoV-2 variants. TCRdb keeps only in-frame clones here, not all; method: immunoSEQ multiplex PCR. The sample holds roughly 300,000 clones, roughly 91% seen once. Sequencing used peripheral blood, obtained in a trial of Ad26.COV2.S vaccine versus placebo. These TCRs come from a person aged 18 to 59 who received the Ad26.COV2.S COVID-19 vaccine or a placebo. Both conserved end residues are part of each CDR3. Fields, in order: CDR3 DNA, CDR3 protein, clone size, J gene, D gene, V gene. D genes are given only for firm matches. Clone size is stated in some rows and not others, as once, few, many or a class when expanded.

cdr3_nt: TGTGCCAGTAGTATAGGGGACAGCTCCTACGAGCAGTACTTC
cdr3_aa: CASSIGDSSYEQYF
clone_size: few
j_call: TRBJ2-7
d_call: TRBD1
v_call: TRBV19

cdr3_nt: TGTGCCAGCAGCTTATCCCCATGGCGCGGGGGCCAGGCCGGGGAGCTGTTTTTT
cdr3_aa: CASSLSPWRGGQAGELFF
clone_size: NA
j_call: TRBJ2-2
d_call: NA
v_call: TRBV7-2

cdr3_nt: TGCGCCAGCAGCCAAACACTGAACACTGAAGCTTTCTTT
cdr3_aa: CASSQTLNTEAFF
clone_size: NA
j_call: TRBJ1-1
d_call: NA
v_call: TRBV4-3

cdr3_nt: TGTGCCAGCAGGGACAGTAATGAAAAACTGTTTTTT
cdr3_aa: CASRDSNEKLFF
clone_size: NA
j_call: TRBJ1-4
d_call: NA
v_call: TRBV6-5

cdr3_nt: TGTGCCTCATCAGGGGACACTGAAGCTTTCTTT
cdr3_aa: CASSGDTEAFF
clone_size: NA
j_call: TRBJ1-1
d_call: NA
v_call: TRBV30

cdr3_nt: TGTGCCAGCCTGGACAGGGGCCGGTACGAGCAGTACTTC
cdr3_aa: CASLDRGRYEQYF
clone_size: NA
j_call: TRBJ2-7
d_call: TRBD1
v_call: TRBV28

cdr3_nt: TGTGCCTGGACAACCCCAAGACAGGGGCCGCAGTTCTTC
cdr3_aa: CAWTTPRQGPQFF
clone_size: NA
j_call: TRBJ2-1
d_call: TRBD1
v_call: TRBV30

cdr3_nt: TGCAGCGTCGCGACAGGGAGCAATCAGCCCCAGCATTTT
cdr3_aa: CSVATGSNQPQHF
clone_size: NA
j_call: TRBJ1-5
d_call: TRBD1
v_call: TRBV29-1

cdr3_nt: TGCGCCAGCAGCTTGGGACAGGGGGCGGACACCGGGGAGCTGTTTTTT
cdr3_aa: CASSLGQGADTGELFF
clone_size: NA
j_call: TRBJ2-2
d_call: TRBD1
v_call: TRBV5-1

cdr3_nt: TGTGCCAGCAGTCGCCTGACAGCAAATCAGCCCCAGCATTTT
cdr3_aa: CASSRLTANQPQHF
clone_size: NA
j_call: TRBJ1-5
d_call: NA
v_call: TRBV28

cdr3_nt: TGTGCCAGCAGCCCAGCGCCGGGGCGGCAGACCCAGTACTTC
cdr3_aa: CASSPAPGRQTQYF
clone_size: NA
j_call: TRBJ2-5
d_call: NA
v_call: TRBV7-2

cdr3_nt: TGCGCCAGCTCTCCCGTACCCAGCGGGGGGGCTGGAGAGACCCAGTACTTC
cdr3_aa: CASSPVPSGGAGETQYF
clone_size: NA
j_call: TRBJ2-5
d_call: TRBD2
v_call: TRBV5-1

cdr3_nt: TGTGCCAGCAGTCCAGGTTATGTACCTTCCCCCTACAATGAGCAGTTCTTC
cdr3_aa: CASSPGYVPSPYNEQFF
clone_size: NA
j_call: TRBJ2-1
d_call: NA
v_call: TRBV27

cdr3_nt: TGTGCCTGGCTCTCAAAGGCACCGAAGGGCGATGGCTACACCTTC
cdr3_aa: CAWLSKAPKGDGYTF
clone_size: NA
j_call: TRBJ1-2
d_call: NA
v_call: TRBV30

cdr3_nt: TGTGCCAGCAGCTTATTAACCGCAGGGACAGAAGAGACCCAGTACTTC
cdr3_aa: CASSLLTAGTEETQYF
clone_size: once
j_call: TRBJ2-5
d_call: TRBD1
v_call: TRBV7-9

cdr3_nt: TGCGCCAGCAGCCAAGAACCGGGTGTGGGCACTGAAGCTTTCTTT
cdr3_aa: CASSQEPGVGTEAFF
clone_size: NA
j_call: TRBJ1-1
d_call: NA
v_call: TRBV4-1

cdr3_nt: TGTGCCAGTAGGCCAGACAGCGTAACTAATGAAAAACTGTTTTTT
cdr3_aa: CASRPDSVTNEKLFF
clone_size: NA
j_call: TRBJ1-4
d_call: NA
v_call: TRBV19

cdr3_nt: TGTGCCATCAGAGACGGGCGCGAAGAGACCCAGTACTTC
cdr3_aa: CAIRDGREETQYF
clone_size: NA
j_call: TRBJ2-5
d_call: NA
v_call: TRBV10-3

cdr3_nt: TGTGCCAGCAGCCTGAGACCCCAACGGGCTGAAAAACTGTTTTTT
cdr3_aa: CASSLRPQRAEKLFF
clone_size: once
j_call: TRBJ1-4
d_call: NA
v_call: TRBV7-2

cdr3_nt: TGTGCCAGTAGTTTGCCGGGACAGGGAACTTCACCCCTCCACTTT
cdr3_aa: CASSLPGQGTSPLHF
clone_size: few
j_call: TRBJ1-6
d_call: TRBD1
v_call: TRBV19

cdr3_nt: TGCAGTGCTAGTGTTCAGGCGATGAATTCACCCCTCCACTTT
cdr3_aa: CSASVQAMNSPLHF
clone_size: few
j_call: TRBJ1-6
d_call: NA
v_call: TRBV20-1

cdr3_nt: TGTGCCAGCTCACCGGGGGGGCGAGACAATCAGCCCCAGCATTTT
cdr3_aa: CASSPGGRDNQPQHF
clone_size: once
j_call: TRBJ1-5
d_call: NA
v_call: TRBV18

cdr3_nt: TGTGCCAGCATGCCTCCGGGACTAGCGGGAGCCGGGGAGCTGTTTTTT
cdr3_aa: CASMPPGLAGAGELFF
clone_size: once
j_call: TRBJ2-2
d_call: TRBD2
v_call: TRBV7-9

cdr3_nt: TGCAGCTTCCGACTTCGGCGGGATGAGCAGTTCTTC
cdr3_aa: CSFRLRRDEQFF
clone_size: once
j_call: TRBJ2-1
d_call: NA
v_call: TRBV29-1

cdr3_nt: TGTGCCACCAGCTCTCCCGATAGCAGCGGCAATGAGCAGTTCTTC
cdr3_aa: CATSSPDSSGNEQFF
clone_size: NA
j_call: TRBJ2-1
d_call: NA
v_call: TRBV15

cdr3_nt: TGTGCCACCAGCAGAGTCTTTGGACGGGGAACTGAAGCTTTCTTT
cdr3_aa: CATSRVFGRGTEAFF
clone_size: NA
j_call: TRBJ1-1
d_call: NA
v_call: TRBV15

cdr3_nt: TGTGCCAGCTCACCCACCATCAGGAATAGCGGGATAAACACCGGGGAGCTGTTTTTT
cdr3_aa: CASSPTIRNSGINTGELFF
clone_size: NA
j_call: TRBJ2-2
d_call: TRBD2
v_call: TRBV18

cdr3_nt: TGTGCCAGCAGCCCGGGACGGTGGGGAAGAGAGCAGTTCTTC
cdr3_aa: CASSPGRWGREQFF
clone_size: NA
j_call: TRBJ2-1
d_call: NA
v_call: TRBV27

cdr3_nt: TGCGCCAGCAGTAGGTCCCGGGAGGAGACCCAGTACTTC
cdr3_aa: CASSRSREETQYF
clone_size: once
j_call: TRBJ2-5
d_call: NA
v_call: TRBV5-1

cdr3_nt: TGTGCCAGCAGCCCAAGACAGACCTACGAGCAGTACTTC
cdr3_aa: CASSPRQTYEQYF
clone_size: NA
j_call: TRBJ2-7
d_call: NA
v_call: TRBV7-8

cdr3_nt: TGTGCCAGCAGTGAAGTCCCGGGGACATATAGCAATCAGCCCCAGCATTTT
cdr3_aa: CASSEVPGTYSNQPQHF
clone_size: NA
j_call: TRBJ1-5
d_call: NA
v_call: TRBV6-1

cdr3_nt: TGTGCCAGCAGTGAGACAGGGGGCGCTTATTCACCCCTCCACTTT
cdr3_aa: CASSETGGAYSPLHF
clone_size: NA
j_call: TRBJ1-6
d_call: TRBD1
v_call: TRBV2

cdr3_nt: TGTGCCAGCCGTCCCGGGACAACAACTGGAAACACCATATATTTT
cdr3_aa: CASRPGTTTGNTIYF
clone_size: NA
j_call: TRBJ1-3
d_call: NA
v_call: TRBV28

cdr3_nt: TGCGCCAGCAGCTTGGGCAGGGATCTACCCTATAATTCACCCCTCCACTTT
cdr3_aa: CASSLGRDLPYNSPLHF
clone_size: NA
j_call: TRBJ1-6
d_call: NA
v_call: TRBV5-1

cdr3_nt: TGCGCCAGCAGCCAAGGGGGCCCAGGTATTACTGAAGCTTTCTTT
cdr3_aa: CASSQGGPGITEAFF
clone_size: once
j_call: TRBJ1-1
d_call: NA
v_call: TRBV4-3

cdr3_nt: TGTGCCAGCAGTTTCCCCTCACATAGCAATCAGCCCCAGCATTTT
cdr3_aa: CASSFPSHSNQPQHF
clone_size: NA
j_call: TRBJ1-5
d_call: NA
v_call: TRBV28